This T cell receptor (beta chain) was captured by sequencing in a study of T-cell reconstitution after alpha-beta-depleted transplantation in children. Study outcomes and limitations: Approximately two months post-transplant, alpha-beta T cells reportedly originated from several hundred expanded graft clones. Certain patients had high TCRbeta diversity at day 60, and it came from recipient T cells and thymic progenitors that survived. When one year had passed after transplant, most T-cell counts and diversity came from newly produced T cells.

Unique molecular identifiers were used in preparing the TCRbeta library. TCRdb recomputed calls from the PCR reads with MiXCR, one row per CDR3 protein. There are about 160,000 distinct CDR3 sequences in the sample; 11% occur only once, and roughly 13% lies in the top ten. This clonotype showed up many times. The antigen remains undetermined. Trimming removed 3 bases at V and 6 bases at J, with 7 bases between. The V gene's germline CDR1 is SGHRS and CDR2 YFSETQ. The CDR3 loop spans 11 amino acids. The material was PBMCs, obtained before TCRalphabeta/CD19-depleted stem cell transplant. V is TRBV5-1 and J is TRBJ2-7, with D possibly matching TRBD2 (6 bases). The sequence came from a boy younger than 10 with acute myeloid leukemia, due to receive a stem cell transplant. Here the CDR3 DNA reads TGCGCCAGCAGCTGGGGGGTCGAGCAGTACTTC. Protein product: CASSWGVEQYF.